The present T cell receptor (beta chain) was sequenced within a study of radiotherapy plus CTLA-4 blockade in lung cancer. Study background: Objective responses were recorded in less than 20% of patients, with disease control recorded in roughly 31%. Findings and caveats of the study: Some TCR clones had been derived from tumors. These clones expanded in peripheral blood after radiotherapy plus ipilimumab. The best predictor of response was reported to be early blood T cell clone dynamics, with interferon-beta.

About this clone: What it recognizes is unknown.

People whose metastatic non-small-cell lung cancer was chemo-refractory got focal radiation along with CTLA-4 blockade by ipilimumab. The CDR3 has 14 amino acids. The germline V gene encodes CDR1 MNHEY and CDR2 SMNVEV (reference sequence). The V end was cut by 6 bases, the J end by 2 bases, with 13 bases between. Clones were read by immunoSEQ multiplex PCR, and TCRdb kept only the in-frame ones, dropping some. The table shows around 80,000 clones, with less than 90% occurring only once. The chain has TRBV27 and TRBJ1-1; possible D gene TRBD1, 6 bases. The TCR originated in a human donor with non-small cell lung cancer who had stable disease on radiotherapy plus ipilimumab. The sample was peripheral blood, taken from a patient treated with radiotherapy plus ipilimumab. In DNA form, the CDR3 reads TGTGCCAGCAGGAGAGCGGACAGAAACACTGAAGCTTTCTTT. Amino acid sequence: CASRRADRNTEAFF.